The rows below give T cell receptor beta chains drawn from one sample of a study of OX40 agonist ivuxolimab in advanced cancers. Assay used: immunoSEQ multiplex PCR; TCRdb lists only in-frame clones, some missing. The sample holds about 50,000 clones, roughly 83% seen once. The sequenced sample was CD4+ or CD8+ T cells sorted from blood, obtained in a trial of the OX40 agonist ivuxolimab. Receptors originate from an adult with an advanced solid tumor such as melanoma, head and neck, liver or kidney cancer. CDR3s include the opening cysteine and the closing phenylalanine or tryptophan. D genes are given only for firm matches. Clone size, where shown, is once, few, many, or a class for clones that have expanded.

j_gene | v_gene | d_gene | abundance | CDR3aa | CDR3nt
TRBJ2-4 | TRBV4-1 | NA | NA | CASSHRSGTKKENIQYF | TGCGCCAGCAGCCACCGGTCCGGGACAAAAAAGGAAAACATTCAGTACTTC
TRBJ1-2 | TRBV6-5 | NA | few | CASSSLGGYTF | TGTGCCAGCAGTTCTCTCGGCGGCTACACCTTC
TRBJ2-1 | TRBV4-1 | TRBD2 | NA | CASSQEASGQLVGEQFF | TGCGCCAGCAGCCAAGAAGCTAGCGGGCAACTCGTGGGGGAGCAGTTCTTC
TRBJ1-2 | TRBV5-8 | TRBD1 | NA | CASSAGQGYGYTF | TGTGCCAGCAGCGCGGGACAGGGGTATGGCTACACCTTC
TRBJ2-7 | TRBV7-2 | NA | NA | CASSLAGGPGTLPYEQYF | TGTGCCAGCAGCTTAGCAGGGGGTCCCGGGACACTGCCCTACGAGCAGTACTTC
TRBJ2-3 | TRBV4-2 | NA | once | CASSQAQGTDTQYF | TGTGCCAGCAGCCAAGCACAGGGAACAGATACGCAGTATTTT
TRBJ2-1 | TRBV7-3 | TRBD2 | NA | CASSKDSGTRGNEQFF | TGTGCCAGCAGCAAAGACTCCGGGACTAGGGGCAATGAGCAGTTCTTC
TRBJ2-2 | TRBV19 | TRBD2 | NA | CASSIGRGRASRPGPGELFF | TGTGCCAGTAGTATCGGCCGTGGGAGGGCCTCTCGGCCCGGCCCCGGGGAGCTGTTTTTT
TRBJ1-2 | TRBV29-1 | TRBD1 | NA | CSVEGTGDGYTF | TGCAGCGTTGAAGGGACAGGGGATGGCTACACCTTC
TRBJ1-5 | TRBV30 | NA | NA | CAWSAGSNQPQHF | TGTGCCTGGAGTGCGGGTAGCAATCAGCCCCAGCATTTT
TRBJ2-1 | TRBV7-9 | NA | NA | CASSFGVGVSSYNEQFF | TGTGCCAGCAGCTTCGGGGTGGGGGTCAGCTCCTACAATGAGCAGTTCTTC
TRBJ1-6 | TRBV4-2 | NA | few | CASSQEQNNSPLHF | TGTGCCAGCAGCCAAGAACAGAATAATTCACCCCTCCACTTT
TRBJ2-5 | TRBV7-9 | NA | NA | CASSWGIGETQYF | TGTGCCAGCAGCTGGGGGATTGGAGAGACCCAGTACTTC
TRBJ2-3 | TRBV7-9 | TRBD1 | NA | CASSGTGRDTQYF | TGTGCCAGCAGCGGGACAGGGCGAGATACGCAGTATTTT
TRBJ1-5 | TRBV7-9 | NA | NA | CASSRTGEQPQHF | TGTGCCAGCAGCCGCACGGGGGAACAGCCCCAGCATTTT
TRBJ2-7 | TRBV5-1 | TRBD2 | NA | CASSVGLAGASHEQYF | TGCGCCAGCAGCGTCGGACTAGCGGGAGCGTCCCACGAGCAGTACTTC
TRBJ1-5 | TRBV28 | TRBD1 | few | CASSLSGQALNQPQHF | TGTGCCAGCAGTTTATCGGGACAGGCCCTCAATCAGCCCCAGCATTTT
TRBJ2-5 | TRBV2 | NA | NA | CASSRDFETQYF | TGTGCCAGCAGCAGGGATTTTGAGACCCAGTACTTC
TRBJ2-5 | TRBV29-1 | NA | few | CSVVGLETQYF | TGCAGCGTTGTGGGCTTAGAGACCCAGTACTTC
TRBJ2-7 | TRBV28 | NA | NA | CASKPLGAFYEQYF | TGTGCCAGCAAGCCCCTAGGAGCCTTCTACGAGCAGTACTTC
TRBJ2-1 | TRBV7-9 | TRBD2 | NA | CASSLSLAEYNEQFF | TGTGCCAGCAGCTTATCCCTAGCGGAATACAATGAGCAGTTCTTC
TRBJ1-4 | TRBV28 | NA | once | CASSLRVGIATNEKLFF | TGTGCCAGCAGTTTACGCGTTGGAATCGCAACTAATGAAAAACTGTTTTTT
TRBJ2-7 | TRBV7-2 | NA | NA | CASSLVGALSYEQYF | TGTGCCAGCAGCTTAGTGGGGGCGTTGTCCTACGAGCAGTACTTC
TRBJ2-3 | TRBV4-1 | NA | NA | CASSQDMGRSTDTQYF | TGCGCCAGCAGCCAAGATATGGGGCGGAGCACAGATACGCAGTATTTT
TRBJ2-3 | TRBV5-1 | NA | NA | CASSLGEGTDTQYF | TGCGCCAGCAGCTTGGGGGAGGGCACAGATACGCAGTATTTT
TRBJ2-3 | TRBV7-3 | NA | NA | CASSPGPMEDTQYF | TGTGCCAGCAGCCCGGGACCCATGGAAGATACGCAGTATTTT
TRBJ2-7 | TRBV5-1 | NA | NA | CASSRGQIGDYEQYF | TGCGCCAGCAGCAGAGGACAGATAGGAGATTACGAGCAGTACTTC
TRBJ2-1 | TRBV14 | TRBD2 | NA | CASSHATSGRVEQFF | TGTGCCAGCAGCCACGCGACTAGCGGGAGGGTAGAGCAGTTCTTC
TRBJ2-3 | TRBV7-9 | NA | few | CASSLVRGLLRRGIGTQYF | TGTGCCAGCAGCTTGGTCAGGGGCCTCCTGCGGAGAGGCATTGGTACGCAGTATTTT
TRBJ2-3 | TRBV5-5 | TRBD2 | NA | CASSLGTSESTDTQYF | TGTGCCAGCAGCTTGGGGACTAGCGAAAGCACAGATACGCAGTATTTT
TRBJ1-5 | TRBV2 | TRBD1 | few | CASRGQNSNQPQHF | TGTGCCAGCAGGGGACAGAATAGCAATCAGCCCCAGCATTTT
TRBJ2-1 | TRBV30 | TRBD2 | NA | CAWASGGSSYNEQFF | TGTGCCTGGGCTAGCGGGGGTAGCTCCTACAATGAGCAGTTCTTC
TRBJ1-6 | TRBV5-4 | TRBD1 | NA | CASSWRDRINSPLHF | TGTGCCAGCAGCTGGAGGGACAGGATAAATTCACCCCTCCACTTT
TRBJ1-5 | TRBV27 | NA | NA | CASSVGGVQPQHF | TGTGCCAGCAGTGTAGGAGGGGTTCAGCCCCAGCATTTT
TRBJ2-3 | TRBV7-2 | NA | once | CATSIPKDSASTDTQYF | TGTGCCACCTCAATTCCTAAGGACAGTGCTAGCACAGATACGCAGTATTTT
TRBJ1-1 | TRBV6-5 | NA | NA | CASSYGGNTEAFF | TGTGCCAGCAGTTATGGGGGGAACACTGAAGCTTTCTTT
TRBJ1-5 | TRBV5-1 | TRBD1 | few | CASSNRGFPNQPQHF | TGCGCCAGCAGCAACAGGGGCTTCCCCAATCAGCCCCAGCATTTT
TRBJ1-2 | TRBV4-2 | NA | medium-sized | CASSQESGYGGYTF | TGTGCCAGCAGCCAAGAATCGGGGTACGGTGGCTACACCTTC
TRBJ2-7 | TRBV21-1 | NA | NA | CASSLRDSNYEQYF | TGTGCCAGCAGCCTCCGGGACTCGAACTACGAGCAGTACTTC
TRBJ2-7 | TRBV30 | NA | NA | CAWGTPYEQYF | TGTGCCTGGGGAACACCCTACGAGCAGTACTTC